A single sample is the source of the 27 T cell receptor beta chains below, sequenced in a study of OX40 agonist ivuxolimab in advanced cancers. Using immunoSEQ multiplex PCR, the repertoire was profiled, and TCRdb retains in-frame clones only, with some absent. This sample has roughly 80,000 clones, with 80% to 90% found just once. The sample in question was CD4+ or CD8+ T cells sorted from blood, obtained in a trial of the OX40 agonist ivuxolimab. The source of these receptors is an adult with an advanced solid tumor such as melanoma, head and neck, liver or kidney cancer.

The CDR3 DNA reads TGTGCCAGTCAAGATGGGAGCTCCTACGAGCAGTACTTC. Translating gives CASQDGSSYEQYF. The rearrangement links TRBV19 to TRBJ2-7; the D gene is possibly TRBD2 (5 bases). The CDR3 has 13 amino acids. The germline V gene encodes CDR1 LNHDA and CDR2 SQIVND (reference sequence). The V end was cut by 8 bases, the J end by 0 bases, with 11 bases between.

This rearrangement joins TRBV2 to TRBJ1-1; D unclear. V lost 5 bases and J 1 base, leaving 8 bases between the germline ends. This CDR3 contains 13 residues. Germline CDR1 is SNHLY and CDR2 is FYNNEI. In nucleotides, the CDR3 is TGTGCCAGCAGTACCAGAGGGAACACTGAAGCTTTCTTT. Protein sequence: CASSTRGNTEAFF.

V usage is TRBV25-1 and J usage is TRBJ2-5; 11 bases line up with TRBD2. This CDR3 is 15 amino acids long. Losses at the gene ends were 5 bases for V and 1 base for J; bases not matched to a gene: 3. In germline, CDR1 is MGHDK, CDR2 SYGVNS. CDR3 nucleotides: TGTGCCAGCAGTAGAACTAGCGGGGGCCAAGAGACCCAGTACTTC. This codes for CASSRTSGGQETQYF.

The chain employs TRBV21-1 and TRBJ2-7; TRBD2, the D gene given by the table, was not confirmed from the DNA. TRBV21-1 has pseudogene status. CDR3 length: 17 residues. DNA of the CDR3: TGTGCCAGCAGCAAAGTCAGCGATGCAGCGGGAGGCAACGAGCAGTACTTC. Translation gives CASSKVSDAAGGNEQYF.

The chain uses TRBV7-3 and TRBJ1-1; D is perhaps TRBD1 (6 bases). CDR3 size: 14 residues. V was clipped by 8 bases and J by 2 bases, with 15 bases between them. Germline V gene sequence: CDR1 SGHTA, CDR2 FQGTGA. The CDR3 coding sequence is TGTGCCAGCTCCGTTCAGGGGAAAAACACTGAAGCTTTCTTT. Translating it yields CASSVQGKNTEAFF.

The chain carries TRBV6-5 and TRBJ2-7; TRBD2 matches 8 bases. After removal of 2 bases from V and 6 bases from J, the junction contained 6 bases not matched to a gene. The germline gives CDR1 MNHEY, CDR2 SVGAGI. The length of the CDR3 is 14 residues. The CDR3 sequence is CASSYPAGGREQYF. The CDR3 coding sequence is TGTGCCAGCAGTTACCCCGCGGGAGGCCGCGAGCAGTACTTC.

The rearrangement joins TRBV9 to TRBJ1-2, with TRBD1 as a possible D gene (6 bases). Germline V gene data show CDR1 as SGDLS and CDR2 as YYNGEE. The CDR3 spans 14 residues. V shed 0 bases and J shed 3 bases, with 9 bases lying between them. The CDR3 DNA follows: TGTGCCAGCAGCGTAGCGGGGGCTGACTATGGCTACACCTTC. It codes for CASSVAGADYGYTF.

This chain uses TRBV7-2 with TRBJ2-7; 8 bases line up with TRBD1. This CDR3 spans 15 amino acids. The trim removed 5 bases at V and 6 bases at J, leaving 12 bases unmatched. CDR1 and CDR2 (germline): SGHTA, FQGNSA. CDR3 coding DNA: TGTGCCAGCAGCCCCACGCCGACAGGGGTGGGCGAGCAGTACTTC. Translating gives CASSPTPTGVGEQYF.

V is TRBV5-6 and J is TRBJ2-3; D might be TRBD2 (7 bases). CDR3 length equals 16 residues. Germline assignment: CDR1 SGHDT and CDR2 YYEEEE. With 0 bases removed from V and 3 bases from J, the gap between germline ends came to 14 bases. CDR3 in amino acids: CASSLAGGTMTDTQYF. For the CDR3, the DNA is TGTGCCAGCAGCTTGGCGGGGGGCACAATGACAGATACGCAGTATTTT.

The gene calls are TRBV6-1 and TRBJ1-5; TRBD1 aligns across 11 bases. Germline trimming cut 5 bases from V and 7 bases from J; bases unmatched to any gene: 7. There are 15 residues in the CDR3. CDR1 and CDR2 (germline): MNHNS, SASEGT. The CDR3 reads CASSPRTGGGQPQHF. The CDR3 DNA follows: TGTGCCAGCAGTCCCCGGACAGGGGGCGGCCAGCCCCAGCATTTT.

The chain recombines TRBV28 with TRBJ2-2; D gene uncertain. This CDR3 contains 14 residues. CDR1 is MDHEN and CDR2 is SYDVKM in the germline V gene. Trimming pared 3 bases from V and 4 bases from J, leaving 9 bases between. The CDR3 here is CASSLLVPTGELFF. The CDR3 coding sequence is TGTGCCAGCAGTTTGCTAGTTCCCACCGGGGAGCTGTTTTTT.

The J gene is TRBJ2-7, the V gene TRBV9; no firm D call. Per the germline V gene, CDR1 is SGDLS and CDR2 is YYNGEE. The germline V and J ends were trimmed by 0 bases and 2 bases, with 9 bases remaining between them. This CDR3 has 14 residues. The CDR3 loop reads CASSVEPFTYEQYF. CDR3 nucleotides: TGTGCCAGCAGCGTAGAGCCATTCACCTACGAGCAGTACTTC.

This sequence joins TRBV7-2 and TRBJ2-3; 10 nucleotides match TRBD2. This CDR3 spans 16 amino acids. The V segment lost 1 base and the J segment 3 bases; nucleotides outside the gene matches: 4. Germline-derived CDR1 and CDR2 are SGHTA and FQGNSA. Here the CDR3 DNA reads TGTGCCAGCAGCTTAGATAGCGGGAGGCGGACAGATACGCAGTATTTT. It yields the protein CASSLDSGRRTDTQYF.

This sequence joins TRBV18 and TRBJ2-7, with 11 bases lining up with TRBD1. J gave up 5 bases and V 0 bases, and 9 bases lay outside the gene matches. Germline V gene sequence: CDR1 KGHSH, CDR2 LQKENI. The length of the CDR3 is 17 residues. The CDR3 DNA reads TGTGCCAGCTCACCACCAAACCGGGACAGGGGGAACCACGAGCAGTACTTC. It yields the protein CASSPPNRDRGNHEQYF.

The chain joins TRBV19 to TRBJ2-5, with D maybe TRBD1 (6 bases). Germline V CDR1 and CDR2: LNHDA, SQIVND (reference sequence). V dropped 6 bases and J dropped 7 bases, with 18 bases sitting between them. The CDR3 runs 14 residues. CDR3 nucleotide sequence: TGTGCCAGTAGCGACGGGAACAGGGTTGGGACCCAGTACTTC. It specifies CASSDGNRVGTQYF. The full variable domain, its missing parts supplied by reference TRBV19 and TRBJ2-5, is DGGITQSPKYLFRKEGQNVTLSCEQNLNHDAMYWYRQDPGQGLRLIYYSQIVNDFQKGDIAEGYSVSREKKESFPLTVTSAQKNPTAFYLCASSDGNRVGTQYFGPGTRLLVL.

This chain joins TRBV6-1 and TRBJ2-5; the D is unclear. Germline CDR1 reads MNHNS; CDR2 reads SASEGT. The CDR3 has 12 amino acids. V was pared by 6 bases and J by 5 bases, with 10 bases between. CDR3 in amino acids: CASRGLGETQYF. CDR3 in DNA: TGTGCCAGCAGGGGCTTGGGCGAGACCCAGTACTTC.

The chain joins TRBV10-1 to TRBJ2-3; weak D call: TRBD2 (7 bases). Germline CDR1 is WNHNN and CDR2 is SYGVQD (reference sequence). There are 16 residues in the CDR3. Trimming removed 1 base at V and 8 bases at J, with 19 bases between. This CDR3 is CASSELGGGRAGTQYF. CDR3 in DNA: TGCGCCAGCAGTGAGTTGGGCGGGGGCCGGGCCGGTACGCAGTATTTT.

CDR3 sequence reads: CASSYPPLSNQPQHF. The CDR3 bases are TGTGCCAGCAGTTACCCCCCGCTTAGCAATCAGCCCCAGCATTTT. The chain recombines TRBV6-6 with TRBJ1-5; D gene uncertain. The CDR3 sequence is 15 residues long. The germline V and J ends were trimmed by 2 bases and 0 bases, with 8 bases remaining between them. CDR1 MNHNY and CDR2 SVGAGI come from the germline V gene (reference sequence).

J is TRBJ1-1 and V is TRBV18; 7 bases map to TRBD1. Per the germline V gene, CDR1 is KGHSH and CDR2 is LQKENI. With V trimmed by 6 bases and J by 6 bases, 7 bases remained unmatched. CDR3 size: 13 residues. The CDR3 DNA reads TGTGCCAGCTCTCCTACAGGGGCGGCTGAAGCTTTCTTT. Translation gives CASSPTGAAEAFF.

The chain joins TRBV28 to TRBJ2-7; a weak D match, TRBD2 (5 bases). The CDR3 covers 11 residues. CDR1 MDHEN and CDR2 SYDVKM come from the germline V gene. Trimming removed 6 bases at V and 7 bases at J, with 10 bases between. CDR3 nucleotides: TGTGCCAGCAGATACCGAGGGGAGCAGTACTTC. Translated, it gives CASRYRGEQYF.

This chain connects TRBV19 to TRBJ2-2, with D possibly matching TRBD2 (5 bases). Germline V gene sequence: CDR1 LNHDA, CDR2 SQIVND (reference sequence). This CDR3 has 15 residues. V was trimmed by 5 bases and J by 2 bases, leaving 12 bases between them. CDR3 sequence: CASSVSGINTGELFF. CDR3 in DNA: TGTGCCAGTAGTGTTTCGGGGATAAACACCGGGGAGCTGTTTTTT.

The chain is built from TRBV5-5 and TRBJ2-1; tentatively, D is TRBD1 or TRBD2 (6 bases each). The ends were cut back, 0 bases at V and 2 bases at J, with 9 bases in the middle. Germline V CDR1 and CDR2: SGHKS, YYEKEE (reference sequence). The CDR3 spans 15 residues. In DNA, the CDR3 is TGTGCCAGCAGCTTGGGGGGGGCCCCCTACAATGAGCAGTTCTTC. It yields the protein CASSLGGAPYNEQFF.

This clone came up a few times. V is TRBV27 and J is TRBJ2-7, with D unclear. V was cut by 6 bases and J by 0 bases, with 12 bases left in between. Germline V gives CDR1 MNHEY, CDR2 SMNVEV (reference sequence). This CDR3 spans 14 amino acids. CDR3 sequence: CASRRDLSSYEQYF. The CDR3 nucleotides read TGTGCCAGCAGACGAGATCTGAGCTCCTACGAGCAGTACTTC.

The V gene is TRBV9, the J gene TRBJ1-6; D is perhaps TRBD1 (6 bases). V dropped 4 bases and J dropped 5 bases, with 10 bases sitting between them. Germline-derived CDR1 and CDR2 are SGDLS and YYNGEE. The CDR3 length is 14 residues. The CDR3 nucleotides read TGTGCCAGCAGCCCGCGACAGGATAATTCACCCCTCCACTTT. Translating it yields CASSPRQDNSPLHF.

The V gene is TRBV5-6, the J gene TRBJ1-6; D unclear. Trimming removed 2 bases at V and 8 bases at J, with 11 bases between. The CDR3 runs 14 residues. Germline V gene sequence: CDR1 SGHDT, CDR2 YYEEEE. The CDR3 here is CASSFPRSDSPLHF. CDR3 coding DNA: TGTGCCAGCAGCTTCCCCCGGAGTGATTCACCCCTCCACTTT.

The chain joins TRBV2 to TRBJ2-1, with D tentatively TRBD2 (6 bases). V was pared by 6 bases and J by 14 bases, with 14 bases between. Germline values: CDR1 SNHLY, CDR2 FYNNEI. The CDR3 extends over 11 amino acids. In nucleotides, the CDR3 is TGTGCCAGCAGCGAGACCTGGGGGGAGTTCTTC. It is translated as CASSETWGEFF.

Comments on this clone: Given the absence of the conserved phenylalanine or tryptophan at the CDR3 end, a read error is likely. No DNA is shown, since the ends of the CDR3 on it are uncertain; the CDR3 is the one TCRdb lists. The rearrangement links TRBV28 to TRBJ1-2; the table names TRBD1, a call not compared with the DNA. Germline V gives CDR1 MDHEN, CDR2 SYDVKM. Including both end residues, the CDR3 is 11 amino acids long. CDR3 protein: CASSKGTGLKL.